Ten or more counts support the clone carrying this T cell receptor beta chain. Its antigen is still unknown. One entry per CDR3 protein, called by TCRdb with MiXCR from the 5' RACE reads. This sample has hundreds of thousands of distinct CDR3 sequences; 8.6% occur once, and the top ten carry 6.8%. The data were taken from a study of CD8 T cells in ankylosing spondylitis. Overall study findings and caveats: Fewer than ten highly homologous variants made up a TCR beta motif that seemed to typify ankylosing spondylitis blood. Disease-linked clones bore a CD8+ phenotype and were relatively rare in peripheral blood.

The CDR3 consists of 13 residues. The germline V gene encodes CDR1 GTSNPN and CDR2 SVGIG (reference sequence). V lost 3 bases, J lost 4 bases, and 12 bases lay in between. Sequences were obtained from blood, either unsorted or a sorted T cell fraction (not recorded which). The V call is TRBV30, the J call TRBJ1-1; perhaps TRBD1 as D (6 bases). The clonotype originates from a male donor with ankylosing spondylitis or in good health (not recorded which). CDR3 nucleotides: TGTGCCTGGAGACAGGGAGGGGGCACTGAAGCTTTCTTT. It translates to CAWRQGGGTEAFF.